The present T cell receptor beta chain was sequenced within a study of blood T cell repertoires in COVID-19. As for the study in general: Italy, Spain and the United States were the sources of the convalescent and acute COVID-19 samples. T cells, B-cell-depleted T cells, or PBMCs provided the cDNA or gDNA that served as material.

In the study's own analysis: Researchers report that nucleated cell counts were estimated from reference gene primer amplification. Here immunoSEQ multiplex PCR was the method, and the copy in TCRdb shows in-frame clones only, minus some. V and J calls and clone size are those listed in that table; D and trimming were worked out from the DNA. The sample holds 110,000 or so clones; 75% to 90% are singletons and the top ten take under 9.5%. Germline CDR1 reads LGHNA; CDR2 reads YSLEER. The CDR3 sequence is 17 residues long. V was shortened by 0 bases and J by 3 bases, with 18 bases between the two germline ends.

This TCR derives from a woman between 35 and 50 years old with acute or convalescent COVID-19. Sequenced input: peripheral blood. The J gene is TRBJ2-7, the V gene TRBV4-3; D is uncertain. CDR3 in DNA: TGCGCCAGCAGCCAAGATAGATCGAGTAGCCTAGGCTACGAGCAGTACTTC. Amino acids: CASSQDRSSSLGYEQYF.